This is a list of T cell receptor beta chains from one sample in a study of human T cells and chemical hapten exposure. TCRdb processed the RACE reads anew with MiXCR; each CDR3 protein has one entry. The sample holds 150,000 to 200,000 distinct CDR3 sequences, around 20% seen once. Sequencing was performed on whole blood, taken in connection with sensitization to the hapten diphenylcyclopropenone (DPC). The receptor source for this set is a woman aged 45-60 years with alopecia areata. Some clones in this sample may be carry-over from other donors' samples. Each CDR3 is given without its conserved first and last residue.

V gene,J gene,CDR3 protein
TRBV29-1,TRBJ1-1,SVHLRPPSNTEAF
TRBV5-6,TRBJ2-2,ASSLDGSGSSWTGELF
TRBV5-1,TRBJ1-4,ASSPWDSEKLF
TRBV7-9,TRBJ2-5,ASSVGQEKETQY
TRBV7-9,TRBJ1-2,ASSLKGRSYT
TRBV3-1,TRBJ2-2,ASSPGGAGTVTGELF
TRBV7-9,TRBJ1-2,ASSSSTGTDYT
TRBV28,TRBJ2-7,ASTREGHSSYEQY
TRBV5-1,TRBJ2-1,ASSLDGGSDNEQF
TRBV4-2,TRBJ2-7,ASSQLKGGSYEQY
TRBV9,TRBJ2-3,ASSQTSGSTDTQY
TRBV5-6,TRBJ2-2,ASSLPLTGELF
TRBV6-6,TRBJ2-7,ASSNKVVRDSYEQY
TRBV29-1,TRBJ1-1,SVGEGRGNTEAF
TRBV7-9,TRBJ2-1,ASSLELRSDEQF
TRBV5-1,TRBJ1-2,ASSLEVYEDGYT